Listed below are T cell receptor beta chains from one sample, sequenced in a study of blood T cell repertoires in COVID-19. Here immunoSEQ multiplex PCR was the method, and the copy in TCRdb shows in-frame clones only, minus some. The top ten hold 12% of the sample, which has about 200,000 clones, roughly 82% seen once. The source material was PBMCs or T cells enriched from blood (not recorded which). Every receptor here comes from a man between 35 and 55 years old who had recovered from COVID-19. Both conserved end residues are part of each CDR3. A D gene is named only where the DNA matches it firmly. Only part of the rows carry a size: once, few, many, or a class if the clone is expanded.

v_gene,j_gene,abundance,d_gene,CDR3aa,CDR3nt
TRBV6-5,TRBJ2-7,.,TRBD1,CASKGTGSPVEQYF,TGTGCCAGCAAAGGGACAGGGTCCCCTGTCGAGCAGTACTTC
TRBV14,TRBJ2-3,.,.,CASSQYVSSDTQYF,TGTGCCAGCAGCCAATATGTCAGTTCAGATACGCAGTATTTT
TRBV28,TRBJ1-6,once,.,CASTLMEGPYSPLHF,TGTGCCAGCACCCTGATGGAGGGCCCTTATTCACCCCTCCACTTT
TRBV19,TRBJ2-1,.,.,CASSTTPEAEQQFF,TGTGCCAGTAGCACCACGCCCGAGGCAGAACAGCAGTTCTTC
TRBV19,TRBJ1-1,.,.,CASSIPAGTDFTEAFF,TGTGCCAGTAGTATCCCCGCAGGAACGGATTTCACTGAAGCTTTCTTT
TRBV6-6,TRBJ2-3,few,TRBD2,CASSLSSSGASGFTDTQYF,TGTGCCAGCAGTCTATCCTCAAGCGGAGCTAGCGGTTTCACAGATACGCAGTATTTT
TRBV3-1/TRBV3-2,TRBJ1-2,.,.,CASSQAWRGHGYTF,TGTGCCAGCAGCCAAGCTTGGAGGGGCCATGGCTACACCTTC
TRBV3-1/TRBV3-2,TRBJ1-5,.,.,CASSFRSNQPQHF,TGTGCCAGCAGCTTCCGTAGCAATCAGCCCCAGCATTTT
TRBV5-1,TRBJ1-1,.,TRBD1,CASSLQGIMNTEAFF,TGCGCCAGCAGCCTACAGGGGATAATGAACACTGAAGCTTTCTTT
TRBV19,TRBJ1-2,once,TRBD1,CASSGTGGWFGYTF,TGTGCCAGTAGCGGGACAGGGGGTTGGTTCGGCTACACCTTC
TRBV7-2,TRBJ2-5,.,.,CASSPEIQGGTQYF,TGTGCCAGCAGCCCTGAGATCCAGGGCGGGACCCAGTACTTC
TRBV4-2,TRBJ1-5,.,.,CASSQEQGISNQPQHF,TGTGCCAGCAGCCAAGAACAGGGAATTAGCAATCAGCCCCAGCATTTT
TRBV11-2,TRBJ1-1,.,.,CASSSVRGNTEAFF,TGTGCCAGCAGCTCAGTTCGGGGTAACACTGAAGCTTTCTTT
TRBV7-2,TRBJ2-7,once,TRBD2,CASSQGGTPYEQYF,TGTGCCAGCAGCCAGGGAGGGACCCCCTACGAGCAGTACTTC
TRBV24-1,TRBJ2-5,.,TRBD2,CATSDLLVTDFSGRACRETRYF,TGTGCCACCAGTGATTTGTTAGTTACGGATTTTAGCGGGAGGGCCTGTCGGGAGACCCGGTACTTC
TRBV7-3,TRBJ1-2,.,TRBD1,CASSLGQGDGYTF,TGTGCCAGCAGCTTGGGACAGGGGGATGGCTACACCTTC
TRBV6-5,TRBJ1-1,.,TRBD1,CASTSDRGLTEAFF,TGTGCCAGCACCTCGGACAGGGGGCTCACTGAAGCTTTCTTT
TRBV11-2,TRBJ2-3,.,TRBD1,CASSLGPGTGGNTQYF,TGTGCCAGCAGCTTAGGTCCGGGGACAGGGGGGAATACGCAGTATTTT
TRBV7-2,TRBJ1-6,.,TRBD1,CASSAGTGEPYNSPLHF,TGTGCCAGCAGCGCAGGTACAGGGGAACCCTATAATTCACCCCTCCACTTT
TRBV2,TRBJ1-5,.,TRBD1,CASRSDRGHQPQHF,TGTGCCAGCAGATCAGACAGGGGGCATCAGCCCCAGCATTTT
TRBV5-8,TRBJ2-3,.,TRBD2,CASSLVLARATDTQYF,TGTGCCAGCAGTCTTGTACTAGCGAGGGCCACAGATACGCAGTATTTT
TRBV5-8,TRBJ1-2,.,TRBD1,CASSNRGVDGYTF,TGTGCCAGCAGCAACAGGGGGGTGGATGGCTACACCTTC
TRBV28,TRBJ2-1,.,TRBD2,CASSLGAGGASNEQFF,TGTGCCAGCAGCCTCGGAGCGGGAGGGGCATCCAATGAGCAGTTCTTC